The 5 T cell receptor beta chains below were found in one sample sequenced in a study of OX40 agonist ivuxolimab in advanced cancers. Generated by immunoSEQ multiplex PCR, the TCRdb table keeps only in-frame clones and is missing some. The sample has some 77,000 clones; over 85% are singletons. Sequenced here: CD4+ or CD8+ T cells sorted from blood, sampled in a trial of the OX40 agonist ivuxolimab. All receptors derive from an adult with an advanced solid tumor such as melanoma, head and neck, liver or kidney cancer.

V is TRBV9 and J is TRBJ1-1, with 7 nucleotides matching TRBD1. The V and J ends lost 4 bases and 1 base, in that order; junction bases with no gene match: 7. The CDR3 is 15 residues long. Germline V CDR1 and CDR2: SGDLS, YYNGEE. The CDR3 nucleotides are TGTGCCAGCAGCCCCTACAGGGGCCGGAACACTGAAGCTTTCTTT. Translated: CASSPYRGRNTEAFF.

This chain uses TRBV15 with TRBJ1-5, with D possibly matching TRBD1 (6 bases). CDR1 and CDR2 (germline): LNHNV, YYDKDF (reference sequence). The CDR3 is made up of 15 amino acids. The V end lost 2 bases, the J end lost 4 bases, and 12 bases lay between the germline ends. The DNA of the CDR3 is TGTGCCACCAGCAGAAAAAGACAGGCTAATCAGCCCCAGCATTTT. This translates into CATSRKRQANQPQHF.

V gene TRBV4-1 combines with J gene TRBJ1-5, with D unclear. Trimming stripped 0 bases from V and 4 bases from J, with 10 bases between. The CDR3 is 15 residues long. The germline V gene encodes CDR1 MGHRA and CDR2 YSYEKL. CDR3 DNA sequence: TGCGCCAGCAGCCAAGATAAGGGAACGAATCAGCCCCAGCATTTT. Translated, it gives CASSQDKGTNQPQHF.

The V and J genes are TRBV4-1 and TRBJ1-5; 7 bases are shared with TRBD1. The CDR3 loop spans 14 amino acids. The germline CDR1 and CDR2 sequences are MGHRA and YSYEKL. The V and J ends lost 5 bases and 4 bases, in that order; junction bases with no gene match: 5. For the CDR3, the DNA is TGCGCCAGCAGCGCCAGGGACAGTAATCAGCCCCAGCATTTT. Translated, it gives CASSARDSNQPQHF.

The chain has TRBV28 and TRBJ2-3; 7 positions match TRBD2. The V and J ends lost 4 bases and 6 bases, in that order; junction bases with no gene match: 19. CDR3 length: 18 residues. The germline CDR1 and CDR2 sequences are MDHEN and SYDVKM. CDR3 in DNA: TGTGCCAGCAGTTCCCGACGTGCCAGCGGGAAGCCCCGGGATACGCAGTATTTT. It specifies CASSSRRASGKPRDTQYF.